This entry lists 10 T cell receptor beta chains sequenced from one sample in a study of shared clonotypes between healthy human individuals. Generated by immunoSEQ multiplex PCR, the TCRdb table keeps only in-frame clones and is missing some. The sample has roughly 2,000,000 clones; over 85% are singletons. Naive CD8 cells comprised CD45RO-negative, CCR7-positively selected cells, excluding terminally differentiated effector memory CD45RA+ cells. Source material: naive CD8+ T cells from PBMCs. The receptors come from a man aged 18 to 35 in good health. Some clones in this sample may be carry-over from other donors' samples.

In its sample, this clone was seen once. The rearrangement links TRBV13 to TRBJ1-2, with 8 bases that match TRBD1. This CDR3 has 14 residues. The junction had 2 bases not matched to a gene; V was cut back by 2 bases and J by 3 bases. Germline V gene lookup returns CDR1 PRHDT and CDR2 FYEKMQ (reference sequence). CDR3 sequence (DNA): TGTGCCAGCAGCTTAAACAGGGGGTACTATGGCTACACCTTC. It is translated as CASSLNRGYYGYTF.

The chain joins TRBV7-9 to TRBJ2-7; D might be TRBD1 or TRBD2, each matching 5 bases. Germline V gives CDR1 SEHNR, CDR2 FQNEAQ (reference sequence). V lost 3 bases and J 1 base, leaving 10 bases between the germline ends. The CDR3 is 14 residues long. Here the CDR3 reads CASSFGAESYEQYF. The CDR3 coding sequence is TGTGCCAGCAGCTTCGGGGCAGAATCCTACGAGCAGTACTTC.

The genes are TRBV30 and TRBJ1-1; D call uncertain. The CDR3 is 13 amino acids. The V end lost 6 bases, the J end lost 0 bases, and 11 bases lay between the germline ends. Per germline, CDR1 GTSNPN and CDR2 SVGIG (reference sequence). The CDR3 here is CACLVAMNTEAFF. As DNA, the CDR3 is TGTGCCTGCCTCGTGGCTATGAACACTGAAGCTTTCTTT.

Comments on this clone: A much larger clone is a single base away; this may be a read error. The sample holds other DNA sequences that translate to the same CDR3. V gene TRBV11-2 combines with J gene TRBJ2-7, with D hard to call. The V end lost 1 base, the J end lost 3 bases, and 4 bases lay between the germline ends. The CDR3 spans 12 residues. CDR1 is SGHAT and CDR2 is FQNNGV in the germline V gene. The CDR3 DNA reads as TGTGCCAGCAGCTTAGGGGTCTACGAGCAGTACTTC. This gives the protein CASSLGVYEQYF.

The table lists this clone with a few counts. This chain joins TRBV29-1 and TRBJ1-3, with a possible D match to TRBD1 (5 bases). CDR3 length equals 14 residues. V was pared by 1 base and J by 3 bases, with 10 bases between. Germline lookup yields CDR1 SQVTM and CDR2 ANQGSEA. Here the CDR3 reads CSVEGGEFGNTIYF. The CDR3 nucleotides read TGCAGCGTTGAAGGGGGCGAGTTTGGAAACACCATATATTTT.

This clone was detected only once. The DNA of the CDR3 is TGCGCCAGCAGCCAAGTAAGAGACACCGGGGAGCTGTTTTTT. It codes for CASSQVRDTGELFF. This chain connects TRBV4-1 to TRBJ2-2; D unresolved. Trimming removed 1 base at V and 3 bases at J, with 6 bases between. This CDR3 spans 14 amino acids. Germline loops: CDR1 MGHRA, CDR2 YSYEKL.

The V and J genes are TRBV27 and TRBJ2-1, with 7 bases lining up with TRBD2. Germline-derived CDR1 and CDR2 are MNHEY and SMNVEV (reference sequence). The CDR3 loop spans 14 amino acids. Unmatched junction bases numbered 11, after V lost 3 bases and J lost 12 bases. This CDR3 is CASSFGAGALGQFF. CDR3 sequence (DNA): TGTGCCAGCAGTTTCGGGGCGGGAGCCCTGGGGCAGTTCTTC.

This chain joins TRBV2 and TRBJ2-3; D gene unclear. Germline CDR1 reads SNHLY; CDR2 reads FYNNEI. The CDR3 is 14 amino acids. V was clipped by 7 bases and J by 5 bases, with 16 bases between them. The CDR3 sequence is CASTFGVIGDTQYF. In nucleotides, the CDR3 is TGTGCCAGCACCTTCGGAGTAATTGGAGATACGCAGTATTTT.

V is TRBV9 and J is TRBJ2-1; perhaps D is TRBD1 or TRBD2 (5 bases each). The germline V gene has CDR1 SGDLS and CDR2 YYNGEE. Trimming pared 0 bases from V and 10 bases from J, leaving 14 bases between. This CDR3 region has 14 residues. CDR3 loop: CASSVEGERGEQFF. CDR3 sequence (DNA): TGTGCCAGCAGCGTAGAAGGGGAGAGGGGCGAGCAGTTCTTC.

This clone was seen only once. The chain links TRBV5-1 to TRBJ2-7; 9 bases are a match to TRBD2. The CDR3 has 16 residues. V shed 0 bases, J shed 5 bases, and the junction held 9 bases outside the gene matches. The V gene's germline CDR1 is SGHRS and CDR2 YFSETQ. The CDR3 coding sequence is TGCGCCAGCAGCTTGGGAGCGGGAGGTCCAAGGGACGAGCAGTACTTC. It encodes CASSLGAGGPRDEQYF.